This T cell receptor (beta chain) is from a study of CD8+ T cells in alopecia areata. Once RNA had been extracted, it was reverse transcribed into cDNA to act as the sequencing template. Produced via immunoSEQ multiplex PCR; TCRdb's table is partial and in-frame only. The sample records roughly 250,000 clones, roughly 69% being singletons. Looked up from germline, CDR1 is SGHTA and CDR2 is FQGNSA. Trimming removed 2 bases at V and 5 bases at J, with 10 bases between. CDR3 size: 14 residues. This rearrangement joins TRBV7-2 to TRBJ2-1; D is possibly TRBD1 (6 bases). The clonotype was recovered from a human donor with alopecia areata. The sequences come from CD4+ T cells sorted from blood, collected at week 0. The CDR3 region is CASSLTYRDNEQFF. The CDR3 nucleotides are TGTGCCAGCAGCTTAACATACAGGGACAATGAGCAGTTCTTC.